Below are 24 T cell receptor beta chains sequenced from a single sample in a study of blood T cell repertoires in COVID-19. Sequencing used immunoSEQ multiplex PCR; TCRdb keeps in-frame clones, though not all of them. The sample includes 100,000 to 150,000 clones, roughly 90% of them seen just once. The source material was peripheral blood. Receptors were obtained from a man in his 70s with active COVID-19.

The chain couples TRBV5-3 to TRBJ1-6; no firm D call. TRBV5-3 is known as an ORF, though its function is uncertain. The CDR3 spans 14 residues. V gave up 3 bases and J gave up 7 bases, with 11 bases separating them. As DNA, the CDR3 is TGTGCCAGAAGCTACCACCCGGGGAATTCACCCCTCCACTTT. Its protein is CARSYHPGNSPLHF.

CDR3 protein: CATSRDRTGGSDTQYF. For the CDR3, the DNA is TGTGCCACCAGCAGAGATCGGACAGGGGGGTCGGATACGCAGTATTTT. The chain joins TRBV15 to TRBJ2-3; 10 bases agree with TRBD1. This CDR3 is 16 amino acids long. The germline gives CDR1 LNHNV, CDR2 YYDKDF (reference sequence). J gave up 6 bases and V 0 bases, and 6 bases lay outside the gene matches.

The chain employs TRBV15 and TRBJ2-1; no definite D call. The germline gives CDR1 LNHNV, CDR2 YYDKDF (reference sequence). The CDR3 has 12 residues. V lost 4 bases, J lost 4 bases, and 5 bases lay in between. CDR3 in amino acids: CATSTVYNEQFF. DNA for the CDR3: TGTGCCACCAGCACCGTATACAATGAGCAGTTCTTC.

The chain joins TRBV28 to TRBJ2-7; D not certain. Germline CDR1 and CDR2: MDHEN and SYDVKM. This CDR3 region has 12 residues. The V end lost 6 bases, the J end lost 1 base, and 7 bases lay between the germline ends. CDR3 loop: CASSLPSYEQYF. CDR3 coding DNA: TGTGCCAGCAGCCTCCCTTCCTACGAGCAGTACTTC. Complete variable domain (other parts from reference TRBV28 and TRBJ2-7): DVKVTQSSRYLVKRTGEKVFLECVQDMDHENMFWYRQDPGLGLRLIYFSYDVKMKEKGDIPEGYSVSREKKERFSLILESASTNQTSMYLCASSLPSYEQYFGPGTRLTVT.

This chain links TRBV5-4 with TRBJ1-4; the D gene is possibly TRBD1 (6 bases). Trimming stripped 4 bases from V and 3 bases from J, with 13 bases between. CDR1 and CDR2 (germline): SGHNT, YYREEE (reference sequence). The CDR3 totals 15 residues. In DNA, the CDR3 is TGTGCCAGCAGCACACAGGACAGTTCTAATGAAAAACTGTTTTTT. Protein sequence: CASSTQDSSNEKLFF.

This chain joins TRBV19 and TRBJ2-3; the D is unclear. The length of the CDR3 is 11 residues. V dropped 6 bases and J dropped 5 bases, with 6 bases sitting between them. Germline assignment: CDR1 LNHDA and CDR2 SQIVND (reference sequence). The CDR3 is CASSLRDTQYF. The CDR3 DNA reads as TGTGCCAGTAGCCTCAGAGATACGCAGTATTTT.

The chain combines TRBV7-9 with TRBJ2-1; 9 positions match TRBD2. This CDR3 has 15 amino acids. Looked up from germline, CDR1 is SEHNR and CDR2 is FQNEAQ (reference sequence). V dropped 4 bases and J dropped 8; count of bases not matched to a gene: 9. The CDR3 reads CASSSLAGTDDEQFF. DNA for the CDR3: TGTGCCAGCAGCTCCCTAGCGGGAACGGATGATGAGCAGTTCTTC.

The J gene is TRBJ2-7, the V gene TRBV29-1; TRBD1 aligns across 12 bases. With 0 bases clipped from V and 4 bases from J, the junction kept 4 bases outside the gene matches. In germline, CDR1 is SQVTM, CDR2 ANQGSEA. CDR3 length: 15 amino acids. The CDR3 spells CSVEEGDRGQYEQYF. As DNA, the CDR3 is TGCAGCGTTGAAGAAGGGGACAGGGGGCAGTACGAGCAGTACTTC.

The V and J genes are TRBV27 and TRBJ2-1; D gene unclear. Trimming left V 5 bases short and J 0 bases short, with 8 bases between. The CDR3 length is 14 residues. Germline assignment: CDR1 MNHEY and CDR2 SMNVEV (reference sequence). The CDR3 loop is CASSVQSSYNEQFF. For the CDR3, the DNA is TGTGCCAGCAGTGTTCAATCCTCCTACAATGAGCAGTTCTTC.

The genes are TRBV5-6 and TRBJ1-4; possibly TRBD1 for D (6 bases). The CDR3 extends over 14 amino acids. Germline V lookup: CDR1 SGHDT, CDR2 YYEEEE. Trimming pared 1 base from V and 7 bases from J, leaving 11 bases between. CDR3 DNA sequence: TGTGCCAGCAGCTTGAGGACAGCCGGTGAAAAACTGTTTTTT. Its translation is CASSLRTAGEKLFF.

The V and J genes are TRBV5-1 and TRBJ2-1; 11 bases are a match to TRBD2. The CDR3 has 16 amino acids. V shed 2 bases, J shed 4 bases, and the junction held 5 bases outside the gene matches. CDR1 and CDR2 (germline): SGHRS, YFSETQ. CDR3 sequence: CASSFIAGGRYNEQFF. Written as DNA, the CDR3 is TGCGCCAGCAGCTTTATAGCGGGAGGGAGGTACAATGAGCAGTTCTTC.

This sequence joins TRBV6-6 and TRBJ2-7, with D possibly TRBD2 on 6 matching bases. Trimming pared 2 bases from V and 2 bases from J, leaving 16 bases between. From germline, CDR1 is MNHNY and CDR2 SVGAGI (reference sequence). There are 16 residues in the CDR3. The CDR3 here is CASSYDRVGGTYEQYF. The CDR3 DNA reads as TGTGCCAGCAGTTACGATCGGGTGGGAGGCACCTACGAGCAGTACTTC.

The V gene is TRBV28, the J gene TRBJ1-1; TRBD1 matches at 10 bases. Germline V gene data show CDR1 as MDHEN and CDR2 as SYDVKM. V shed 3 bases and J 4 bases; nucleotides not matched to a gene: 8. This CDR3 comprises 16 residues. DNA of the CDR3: TGTGCCAGCAGTTTCTGGGCGGGACAGGGGATCACTGAAGCTTTCTTT. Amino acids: CASSFWAGQGITEAFF.

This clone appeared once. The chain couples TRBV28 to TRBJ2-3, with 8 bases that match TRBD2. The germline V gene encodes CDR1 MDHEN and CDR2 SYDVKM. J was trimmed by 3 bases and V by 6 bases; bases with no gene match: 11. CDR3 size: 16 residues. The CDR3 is CASSPPTAGETDTQYF. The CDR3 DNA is TGTGCCAGCAGCCCCCCGACAGCGGGAGAGACAGATACGCAGTATTTT.

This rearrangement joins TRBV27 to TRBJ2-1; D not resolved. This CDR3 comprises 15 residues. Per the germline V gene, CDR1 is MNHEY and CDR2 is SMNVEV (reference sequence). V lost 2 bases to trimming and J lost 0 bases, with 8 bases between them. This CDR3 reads CASSLGRSSYNEQFF. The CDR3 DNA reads TGTGCCAGCAGTTTAGGGCGTTCCTCCTACAATGAGCAGTTCTTC.

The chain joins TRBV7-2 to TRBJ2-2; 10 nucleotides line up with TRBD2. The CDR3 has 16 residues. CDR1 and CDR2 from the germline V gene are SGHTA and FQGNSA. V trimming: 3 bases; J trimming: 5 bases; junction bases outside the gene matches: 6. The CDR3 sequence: CASSFGTSVGTGELFF. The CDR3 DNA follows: TGTGCCAGCAGCTTCGGGACTAGCGTAGGTACCGGGGAGCTGTTTTTT.

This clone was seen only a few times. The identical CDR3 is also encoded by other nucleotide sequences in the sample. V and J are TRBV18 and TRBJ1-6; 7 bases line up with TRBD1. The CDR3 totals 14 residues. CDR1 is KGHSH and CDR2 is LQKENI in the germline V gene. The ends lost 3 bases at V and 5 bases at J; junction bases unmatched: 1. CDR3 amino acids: CASSPTGNNSPLHF. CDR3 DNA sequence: TGTGCCAGCTCACCGACAGGGAATAATTCACCCCTCCACTTT. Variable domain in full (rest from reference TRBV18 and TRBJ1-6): NAGVMQNPRHLVRRRGQEARLRCSPMKGHSHVYWYRQLPEEGLKFMVYLQKENIIDESGMPKERFSAEFPKEGPSILRIQQVVRGDSAAYFCASSPTGNNSPLHFGNGTRLTVT.

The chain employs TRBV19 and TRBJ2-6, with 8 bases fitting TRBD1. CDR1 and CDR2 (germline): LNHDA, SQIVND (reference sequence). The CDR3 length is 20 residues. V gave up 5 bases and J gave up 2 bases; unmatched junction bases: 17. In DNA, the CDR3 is TGTGCCAGTAGTTCCCCTAGGACAGGGAAAGGTTTAGCTGGGGCCAACGTCCTGACTTTC. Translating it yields CASSSPRTGKGLAGANVLTF.

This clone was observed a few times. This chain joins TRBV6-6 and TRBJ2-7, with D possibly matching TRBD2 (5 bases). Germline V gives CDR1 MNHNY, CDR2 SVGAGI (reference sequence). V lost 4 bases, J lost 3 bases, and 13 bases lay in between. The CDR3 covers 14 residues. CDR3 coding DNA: TGTGCCAGCAGTTTTGCCGGAGGAGTCTACGAGCAGTACTTC. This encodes CASSFAGGVYEQYF.

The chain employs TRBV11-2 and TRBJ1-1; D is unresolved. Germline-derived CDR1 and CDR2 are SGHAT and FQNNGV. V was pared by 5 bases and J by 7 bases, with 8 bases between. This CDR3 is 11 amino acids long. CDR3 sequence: CASSPRVEAFF. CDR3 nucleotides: TGTGCCAGCAGCCCCCGGGTTGAAGCTTTCTTT.

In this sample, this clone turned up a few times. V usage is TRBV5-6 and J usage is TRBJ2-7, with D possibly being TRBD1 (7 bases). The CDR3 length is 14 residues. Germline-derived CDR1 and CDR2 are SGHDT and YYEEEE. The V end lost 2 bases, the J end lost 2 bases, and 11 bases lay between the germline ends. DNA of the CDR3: TGTGCCAGCAGCTTTGGCGGGACAGCCTACGAGCAGTACTTC. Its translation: CASSFGGTAYEQYF.

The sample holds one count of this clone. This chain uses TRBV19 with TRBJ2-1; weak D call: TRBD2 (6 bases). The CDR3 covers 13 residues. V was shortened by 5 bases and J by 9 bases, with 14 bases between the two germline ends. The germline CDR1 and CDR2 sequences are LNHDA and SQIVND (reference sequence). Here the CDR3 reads CASSWGVGGEQFF. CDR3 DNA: TGTGCCAGTAGTTGGGGAGTGGGGGGTGAGCAGTTCTTC.

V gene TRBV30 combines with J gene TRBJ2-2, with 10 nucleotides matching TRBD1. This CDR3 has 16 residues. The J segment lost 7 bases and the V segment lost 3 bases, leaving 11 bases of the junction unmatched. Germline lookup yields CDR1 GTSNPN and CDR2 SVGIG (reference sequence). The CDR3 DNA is TGTGCCTGGAGCGGCGCAGACAGGGGGCGCGTCGGGGAGCTGTTTTTT. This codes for CAWSGADRGRVGELFF.

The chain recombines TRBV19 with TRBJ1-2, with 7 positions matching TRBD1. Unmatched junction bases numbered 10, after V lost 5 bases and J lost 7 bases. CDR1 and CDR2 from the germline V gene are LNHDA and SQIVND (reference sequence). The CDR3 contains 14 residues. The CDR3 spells CASSSQTGLFGYTF. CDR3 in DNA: TGTGCCAGTAGTTCACAGACAGGGTTATTTGGCTACACCTTC.